This T cell receptor beta chain was retrieved from a study of long-term antiretroviral therapy in people with HIV. Looking at the study overall: First collections came about a decade before the 2015 immediate-ART recommendation.

With survey level as its setting, the immunoSEQ assay was v3.0. Per-sample TRB depth target: about 40,000-55,000 T-cell genomes. Some clones are missing from TCRdb's copy, which holds only in-frame ones; the method was immunoSEQ multiplex PCR. The data contain roughly 25,000 clones, around 83% of them seen just once; the ten biggest clones take up less than 2.5%. Study-wide results and caveats: Pre-ART clonal expansions dominated every time point's repertoire. ART adherence was not documented, and neither viral resistance nor therapy changes had any data.

The CDR3 runs 15 residues. CDR1 and CDR2 (germline): MNHNS, SASEGT. V lost 2 bases and J 4 bases, leaving 11 bases between the germline ends. This clone came up once. Its antigen is unknown. The sequencing used unsorted PBMCs, collected 3 years after starting antiretroviral therapy. The source is a man aged 45-60 years with HIV. The V gene is TRBV6-1, the J gene TRBJ2-2, with D uncertain. DNA for the CDR3: TGTGCCAGCAGTGAAATCGGAAGAAGCACCGGGGAGCTGTTTTTT. This translates into CASSEIGRSTGELFF.